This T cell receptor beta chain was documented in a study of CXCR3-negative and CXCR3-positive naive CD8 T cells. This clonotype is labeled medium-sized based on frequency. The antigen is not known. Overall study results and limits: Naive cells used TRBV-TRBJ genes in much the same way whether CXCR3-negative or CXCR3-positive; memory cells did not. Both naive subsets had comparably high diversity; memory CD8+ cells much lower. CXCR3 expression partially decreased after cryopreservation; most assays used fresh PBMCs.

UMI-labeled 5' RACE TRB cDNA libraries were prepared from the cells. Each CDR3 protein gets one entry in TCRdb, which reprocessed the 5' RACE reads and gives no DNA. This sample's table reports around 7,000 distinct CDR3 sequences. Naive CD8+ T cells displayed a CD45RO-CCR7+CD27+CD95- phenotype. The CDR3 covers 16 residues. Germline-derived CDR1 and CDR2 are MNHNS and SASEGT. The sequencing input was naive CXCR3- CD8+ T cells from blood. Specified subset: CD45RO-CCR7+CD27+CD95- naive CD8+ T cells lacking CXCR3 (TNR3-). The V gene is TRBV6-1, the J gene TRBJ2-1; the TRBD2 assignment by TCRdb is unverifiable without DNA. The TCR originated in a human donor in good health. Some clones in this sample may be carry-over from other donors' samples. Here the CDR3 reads CASSEGPGLAGYHQFF.